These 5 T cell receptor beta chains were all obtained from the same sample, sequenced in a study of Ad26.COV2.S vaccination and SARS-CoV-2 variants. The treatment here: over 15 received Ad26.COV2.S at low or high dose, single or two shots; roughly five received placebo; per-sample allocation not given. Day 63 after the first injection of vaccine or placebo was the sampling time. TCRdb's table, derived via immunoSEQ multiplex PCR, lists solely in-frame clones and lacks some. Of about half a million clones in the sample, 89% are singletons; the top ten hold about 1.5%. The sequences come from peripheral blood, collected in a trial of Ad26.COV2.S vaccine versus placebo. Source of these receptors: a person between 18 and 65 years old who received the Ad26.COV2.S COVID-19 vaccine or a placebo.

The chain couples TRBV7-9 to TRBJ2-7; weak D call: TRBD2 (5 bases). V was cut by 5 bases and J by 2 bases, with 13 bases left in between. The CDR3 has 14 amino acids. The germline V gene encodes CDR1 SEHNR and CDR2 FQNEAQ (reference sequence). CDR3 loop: CASSPTGITYEQYF. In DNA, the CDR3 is TGTGCCAGCAGCCCGACCGGGATAACCTACGAGCAGTACTTC.

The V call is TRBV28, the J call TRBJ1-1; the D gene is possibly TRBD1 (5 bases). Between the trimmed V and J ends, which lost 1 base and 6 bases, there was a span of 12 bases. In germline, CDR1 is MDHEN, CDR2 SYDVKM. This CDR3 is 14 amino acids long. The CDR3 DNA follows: TGTGCCAGCAGTTTATTGGGGGGAAAGGCTGAAGCTTTCTTT. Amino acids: CASSLLGGKAEAFF.

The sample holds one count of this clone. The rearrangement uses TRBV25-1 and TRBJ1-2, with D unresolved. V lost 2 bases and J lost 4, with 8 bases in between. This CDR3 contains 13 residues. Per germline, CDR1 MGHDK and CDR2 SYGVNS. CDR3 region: CASSEVESYGYTF. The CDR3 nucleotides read TGTGCCAGCAGTGAAGTGGAAAGCTATGGCTACACCTTC.

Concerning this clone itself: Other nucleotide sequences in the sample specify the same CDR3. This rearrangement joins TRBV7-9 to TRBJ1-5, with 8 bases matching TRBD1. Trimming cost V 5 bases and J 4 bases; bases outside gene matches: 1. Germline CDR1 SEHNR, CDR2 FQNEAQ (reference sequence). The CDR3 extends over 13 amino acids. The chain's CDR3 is CASSGQGNQPQHF. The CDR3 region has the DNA TGTGCCAGCAGCGGACAGGGTAATCAGCCCCAGCATTTT.

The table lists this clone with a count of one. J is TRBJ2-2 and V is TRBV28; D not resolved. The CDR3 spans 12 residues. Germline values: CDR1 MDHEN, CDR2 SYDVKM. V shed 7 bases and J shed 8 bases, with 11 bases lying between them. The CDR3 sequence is CASTQVYGELFF. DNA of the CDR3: TGTGCCAGCACCCAGGTTTATGGGGAGCTGTTTTTT.